The 26 T cell receptor beta chains given below trace back to one sample, sequenced in a study of neurological immune-mediated disorders. MiXCR was run by TCRdb on the 5' RACE reads, yielding one entry per CDR3 protein. This sample has 55,000 to 70,000 distinct CDR3 sequences, with 3% to 5% found just once. Sequenced material: PBMCs. All receptors derive from a man aged 30-40 years with multiple sclerosis.

This clonotype was recorded at least ten times. A junction boundary mismatches the germline segment, possibly from a read error. The V gene is TRBV4-1, the J gene TRBJ2-6; D gene uncertain. The CDR3 runs 16 residues. Germline-derived CDR1 and CDR2 are MGHRA and YSYEKL. CDR3 protein: CASSQIVLSEANVLTF. The CDR3 DNA reads as TGCGCCAGCAGCCAAATAGTACTCTCTGAGGCCAACGTCCTGACTTTC.

Ten or more counts support this clonotype. The chain couples TRBV5-1 to TRBJ2-7, with D perhaps matching TRBD1 (6 bases). This CDR3 region has 14 residues. V lost 2 bases to trimming and J lost 7 bases, with 16 bases between them. Germline loops: CDR1 SGHRS, CDR2 YFSETQ. CDR3 protein: CASSFRTDLGEQYF. The CDR3 nucleotides read TGCGCCAGCAGCTTCCGGACAGACCTGGGGGAGCAGTACTTC. The variable domain in full, completed from reference TRBV5-1 and TRBJ2-7, reads KAGVTQTPRYLIKTRGQQVTLSCSPISGHRSVSWYQQTPGQGLQFLFEYFSETQRNKGNFPGRFSGRQFSNSRSEMNVSTLELGDSALYLCASSFRTDLGEQYFGPGTRLTVT.

There are many counts of this clonotype. The chain combines TRBV5-1 with TRBJ2-7; D is perhaps TRBD2 (6 bases). Germline values: CDR1 SGHRS, CDR2 YFSETQ. Trimming left V 4 bases short and J 2 bases short, with 16 bases between. The CDR3 has 15 amino acids. CDR3 DNA: TGCGCCAGCAGCCCGGGGGTTAGCGCTGCCTACGAGCAGTACTTC. It specifies CASSPGVSAAYEQYF. The entire variable domain, with the rest obtained from reference TRBV5-1 and TRBJ2-7, is as follows: KAGVTQTPRYLIKTRGQQVTLSCSPISGHRSVSWYQQTPGQGLQFLFEYFSETQRNKGNFPGRFSGRQFSNSRSEMNVSTLELGDSALYLCASSPGVSAAYEQYFGPGTRLTVT.

V and J are TRBV25-1 and TRBJ1-4, with 9 bases lining up with TRBD1. The CDR3 contains 13 residues. Germline V CDR1 and CDR2: MGHDK, SYGVNS. With V trimmed by 8 bases and J by 8 bases, 6 bases remained unmatched. The CDR3 here is CASGPGQGEKLFF. The CDR3 DNA reads as TGTGCCAGCGGGCCGGGACAGGGCGAAAAACTGTTTTTT.

This clonotype has ten or more counts. Since a much larger clone is just one base distant, this may be a read error. CDR3 DNA sequence: TGCAGTGCTAGGTTTAAAAACAATGAGCAGTTCTTC. This sequence encodes CSARFKNNEQFF. This rearrangement joins TRBV20-1 to TRBJ2-1; no clear D. Germline CDR1 DFQATT, CDR2 SNEGSKA (reference sequence). V was cut by 3 bases and J by 5 bases, with 8 bases left in between. This CDR3 has 12 residues.

This clonotype has a count of ten or more. This sequence joins TRBV10-3 and TRBJ2-5, with 10 bases identical to TRBD2. The CDR3 consists of 14 residues. CDR1 and CDR2 from the germline V gene are ENHRY and SYGVKD. V was pared by 9 bases and J by 2 bases, with 6 bases of the junction left unmatched. The CDR3 bases are TGTGCCATTGCCGGGACTAGCGATCAAGAGACCCAGTACTTC. It encodes CAIAGTSDQETQYF.

This clonotype was seen repeatedly, ten times or more. The chain combines TRBV20-1 with TRBJ2-7; no firm D call. Per germline, CDR1 DFQATT and CDR2 SNEGSKA (reference sequence). Trimming pared 0 bases from V and 3 bases from J, leaving 15 bases between. The CDR3 runs 15 residues. In nucleotides, the CDR3 is TGCAGTGCTAGAGATATGAGTAGGGCAGACTACGAGCAGTACTTC. Its translation: CSARDMSRADYEQYF.

This clonotype was recorded many times. The chain joins TRBV11-2 to TRBJ2-7, with D unclear. V lost 3 bases and J lost 5, with 14 bases in between. Germline-derived CDR1 and CDR2 are SGHAT and FQNNGV. This CDR3 spans 14 amino acids. The CDR3 DNA reads TGTGCCAGCAGCTTTCGGCCTGGGCTCGACGAGCAGTACTTC. Amino acid sequence: CASSFRPGLDEQYF.

This clonotype was recorded many times. V is TRBV19 and J is TRBJ2-5; unclear D gene. V dropped 4 bases and J dropped 2 bases, with 2 bases sitting between them. The CDR3 covers 11 residues. Germline CDR1 LNHDA, CDR2 SQIVND (reference sequence). The CDR3 sequence: CASSKQETQYF. CDR3 DNA sequence: TGTGCCAGTAGTAAACAAGAGACCCAGTACTTC. Full variable domain (outside the CDR3, taken from reference TRBV19 and TRBJ2-5): DGGITQSPKYLFRKEGQNVTLSCEQNLNHDAMYWYRQDPGQGLRLIYYSQIVNDFQKGDIAEGYSVSREKKESFPLTVTSAQKNPTAFYLCASSKQETQYFGPGTRLLVL.

This clonotype was seen many times. The chain combines TRBV20-1 with TRBJ1-2, with D perhaps matching TRBD1 (6 bases). The CDR3 has 14 amino acids. Trimming pared 7 bases from V and 5 bases from J, leaving 20 bases between. Germline-derived CDR1 and CDR2 are DFQATT and SNEGSKA (reference sequence). The CDR3: CSGMGPGEEYGYTF. The CDR3 nucleotides are TGCAGTGGTATGGGTCCAGGGGAAGAGTATGGCTACACCTTC.

This clonotype showed up many times. The CDR3 bases are TGTGCCAGCAGTTACACCGGGACAGGGGTTTACGAGCAGTACTTC. It specifies CASSYTGTGVYEQYF. The chain couples TRBV6-6 to TRBJ2-7, with 10 nucleotides matching TRBD1. The germline gives CDR1 MNHNY, CDR2 SVGAGI (reference sequence). The CDR3 totals 15 residues. J lost 4 bases, V lost 2 bases, and 5 bases had no gene match.

This clonotype was detected ten times or more. This chain connects TRBV6-6 to TRBJ1-1, with D unclear. This CDR3 comprises 13 residues. Germline values: CDR1 MNHNY, CDR2 SVGAGI (reference sequence). The ends were cut back, 2 bases at V and 11 bases at J, with 15 bases in the middle. DNA of the CDR3: TGTGCCAGCAGTTACGGAGAACGGTTGCTGGCTTTCTTT. Amino acid sequence: CASSYGERLLAFF.

This clonotype came up many times. The V gene is TRBV4-1, the J gene TRBJ2-6, with TRBD2 matching 13 bases. After removal of 6 bases from V and 2 bases from J, the junction contained 4 bases not matched to a gene. The CDR3 extends over 17 amino acids. Per germline, CDR1 MGHRA and CDR2 YSYEKL. The CDR3 coding sequence is TGCGCCAGCAGGAAACTAGCGGGGGGGCCTGGGGCCAACGTCCTGACTTTC. It yields the protein CASRKLAGGPGANVLTF.

As to this clonotype: This may come from a read error, since a much larger clone is one base off. Lacking the conserved final phenylalanine or tryptophan, this CDR3 likely reflects a read error. This chain connects TRBV3-1 to TRBJ1-2; D ambiguous. Trimming took off 4 bases at V and 0 bases at J, with 9 bases between the two ends. CDR3 length: 14 amino acids. Per germline, CDR1 LGHDT and CDR2 YNNKEL (reference sequence). The CDR3 is CASSLTQTNYGYTI. The CDR3 coding sequence is TGTGCCAGCAGCCTAACCCAGACTAACTATGGCTACACCATC.

This clonotype has ten or more counts. The V and J genes are TRBV12-3 or TRBV12-4 and TRBJ1-4; a weak D match, TRBD1 (5 bases). Trimming removed 5 bases at V and 7 bases at J, with 17 bases between. This CDR3 has 15 residues. In nucleotides, the CDR3 is TGTGCCAGCAGTGCCTCCCAGGGACCAGGTGAAAAACTGTTTTTT. It specifies CASSASQGPGEKLFF.

Ten or more counts support this clonotype. The CDR3 DNA is TGTGCCAGCAGCCGACGACAGGGGCCGCGGTATGGCTACACCTTC. This translates into CASSRRQGPRYGYTF. The gene calls are TRBV12-3 or TRBV12-4 and TRBJ1-2; 8 positions match TRBD1. Unmatched junction bases numbered 11, after V lost 6 bases and J lost 5 bases. The CDR3 is made up of 15 amino acids.

This clonotype occurred a few times. The J gene is TRBJ1-1, the V gene TRBV30; the D is unclear. The CDR3 has 12 amino acids. Trimming took 1 base from V and 6 from J, leaving 9 bases between them. The germline CDR1 and CDR2 sequences are GTSNPN and SVGIG (reference sequence). The CDR3 loop reads CAWSGEYAEAFF. The CDR3, as DNA: TGTGCCTGGAGTGGGGAATACGCTGAAGCTTTCTTT.

This clonotype was counted at least ten times. The chain combines TRBV9 with TRBJ2-3; the D is unclear. The germline V gene encodes CDR1 SGDLS and CDR2 YYNGEE. V was clipped by 0 bases and J by 0 bases, with 11 bases between them. This CDR3 has 16 amino acids. The CDR3 DNA is TGTGCCAGCAGCGTAGAAGGCAGGTACAGCACAGATACGCAGTATTTT. Its translation: CASSVEGRYSTDTQYF.

This clonotype has ten or more counts. The chain links TRBV5-6 to TRBJ1-1, with 7 bases fitting TRBD1. V shed 4 bases and J 11 bases; nucleotides not matched to a gene: 11. CDR1 SGHDT and CDR2 YYEEEE come from the germline V gene. This CDR3 has 13 residues. CDR3 nucleotide sequence: TGTGCCAGCAGCCCGCATGGAGGACAGGTGGCTTTCTTT. Translation: CASSPHGGQVAFF.

This clonotype was seen repeatedly, ten times or more. This chain links TRBV27 with TRBJ2-2; a weak D match, TRBD1 (5 bases). Germline V gene sequence: CDR1 MNHEY, CDR2 SMNVEV (reference sequence). The CDR3 is 13 residues long. V lost 2 bases, J lost 4 bases, and 5 bases lay in between. The CDR3 nucleotides read TGTGCCAGCAGTTTAAGGGGCACCGGGGAGCTGTTTTTT. Encoded protein: CASSLRGTGELFF.

Many counts were recorded for this clonotype. The chain has TRBV4-1 and TRBJ1-1; weak D call: TRBD1 (5 bases). V was trimmed by 4 bases and J by 1 base, leaving 13 bases between them. This CDR3 region has 15 residues. CDR1 and CDR2 (germline): MGHRA, YSYEKL. Here the CDR3 DNA reads TGCGCCAGCAGCCTAACCGGGACCGAGAACACTGAAGCTTTCTTT. It is translated as CASSLTGTENTEAFF.

This clonotype occurred many times. The genes are TRBV6-2 or TRBV6-3 and TRBJ2-1; 7 bases map to TRBD1. The CDR3 consists of 13 residues. In germline, CDR1 is MNHEY, CDR2 SVGEGT. V lost 3 bases and J lost 7; bases outside the gene matches: 3. CDR3 protein: CASSYYRGNEQFF. The CDR3, as DNA: TGTGCCAGCAGTTATTACAGGGGAAATGAGCAGTTCTTC.

There are many counts of this clonotype. The chain combines TRBV15 with TRBJ2-3; D is unclear. Trimming shortened V by 0 bases and J by 4 bases, and 17 bases separated the two germline ends. The germline CDR1 and CDR2 sequences are LNHNV and YYDKDF (reference sequence). This CDR3 comprises 17 residues. As DNA, the CDR3 is TGTGCCACCAGCAGAGATAGTCCGGCCCCACGGGCAGATACGCAGTATTTT. Protein: CATSRDSPAPRADTQYF.

This clonotype showed up many times. This chain uses TRBV29-1 with TRBJ2-5; TRBD1 matches at 12 bases. Per the germline V gene, CDR1 is SQVTM and CDR2 is ANQGSEA. The CDR3 runs 17 residues. The ends lost 6 bases at V and 5 bases at J; junction bases unmatched: 16. The CDR3, as DNA: TGCAGCGTGGGGGGACAGGGGGCTCTCGTCGGAGTGGAGACCCAGTACTTC. Translating gives CSVGGQGALVGVETQYF.

This clonotype was observed at least ten times. V and J are TRBV20-1 and TRBJ1-4; 9 bases match TRBD1. Looked up from germline, CDR1 is DFQATT and CDR2 is SNEGSKA (reference sequence). The CDR3 totals 16 residues. V shed 1 base, J shed 5 bases, and the junction held 8 bases outside the gene matches. The CDR3 region is CSARASGQGENEKLFF. CDR3 nucleotide sequence: TGCAGTGCTAGAGCCTCGGGACAGGGCGAAAATGAAAAACTGTTTTTT.

In this sample, this clonotype turned up many times. This sequence joins TRBV7-9 and TRBJ2-1; D possibly corresponds to TRBD2 (5 bases). This CDR3 is 16 amino acids long. Trimming cost V 7 bases and J 8 bases, with 24 bases left between them. Germline V gene sequence: CDR1 SEHNR, CDR2 FQNEAQ (reference sequence). The CDR3 sequence is CASIKSASKNSDEQFF. As DNA, the CDR3 is TGTGCCAGCATTAAATCGGCCAGCAAAAATAGCGATGAGCAGTTCTTC.